What follows are 11 T cell receptor beta chains derived from one specimen sequenced in a study of cytomegalovirus exposure and HLA in healthy donors. Primers for the PCR totalled 60 Vbeta and 13 Jbeta. Sequenced by immunoSEQ multiplex PCR; TCRdb stores in-frame clones only, minus some. The table records about 190,000 clones, 80% to 90% of them present only once. Sequencing was carried out using PBMCs. The receptors were sampled from a man aged 40-55 years in good health and CMV-seropositive.

The rearrangement links TRBV28 to TRBJ1-5; D may be TRBD1 (6 bases). Trimming took 5 bases from V and 5 from J, leaving 13 bases between them. The CDR3 loop spans 14 amino acids. Germline V CDR1 and CDR2: MDHEN, SYDVKM. CDR3 in DNA: TGTGCCAGCAGTATCGACAGGACGGATCAGCCCCAGCATTTT. Residues: CASSIDRTDQPQHF.

Turning to this clone: The same CDR3 can be traced to other DNA sequences in this sample. The gene calls are TRBV27 and TRBJ2-7; tentatively, D is TRBD1 (5 bases). The V end was cut by 2 bases, the J end by 0 bases, with 8 bases between. The CDR3 contains 14 residues. Germline V gene data show CDR1 as MNHEY and CDR2 as SMNVEV (reference sequence). The chain's CDR3 is CASSLTGYSYEQYF. CDR3 DNA sequence: TGTGCCAGCAGTTTAACAGGTTACTCCTACGAGCAGTACTTC.

The chain couples TRBV5-5 to TRBJ1-4, with 7 positions matching TRBD1. V trimming: 0 bases; J trimming: 7 bases; junction bases outside the gene matches: 3. Germline V gene lookup returns CDR1 SGHKS and CDR2 YYEKEE (reference sequence). The CDR3 runs to 14 residues. The chain's CDR3 is CASSLDRGGEKLFF. In nucleotides, the CDR3 is TGTGCCAGCAGCTTGGACAGGGGCGGTGAAAAACTGTTTTTT.

The chain combines TRBV6-1 with TRBJ1-1, with TRBD1 as a possible D gene (5 bases). The CDR3 extends over 14 amino acids. Germline CDR1 reads MNHNS; CDR2 reads SASEGT. Trimming shortened V by 2 bases and J by 4 bases, and 11 bases separated the two germline ends. CDR3 amino acids: CASSESGRGTEAFF. The CDR3 bases are TGTGCCAGCAGTGAATCCGGGAGGGGCACTGAAGCTTTCTTT.

This clone was counted only a few times. The chain employs TRBV14 and TRBJ1-2, with 8 bases aligning to TRBD1. J lost 5 bases, V lost 2 bases, and 16 bases had no gene match. The germline gives CDR1 SGHDN, CDR2 FVKESK. There are 18 residues in the CDR3. For the CDR3, the DNA is TGTGCCAGCAGCCAACGTCCTTACCCAGGGGGCGCTTTATATGGCTACACCTTC. Translating it yields CASSQRPYPGGALYGYTF.

The chain has TRBV27 and TRBJ2-5; D call uncertain. Looked up from germline, CDR1 is MNHEY and CDR2 is SMNVEV (reference sequence). V dropped 6 bases and J dropped 5 bases, with 19 bases sitting between them. The CDR3 loop spans 15 amino acids. The CDR3 loop reads CASRPRHLLLETQYF. The CDR3 DNA sequence: TGTGCCAGCAGGCCTCGACACTTATTGTTGGAGACCCAGTACTTC.

The J gene is TRBJ1-4, the V gene TRBV2; tentative D call: TRBD1 (5 bases). The germline gives CDR1 SNHLY, CDR2 FYNNEI. Trimming took off 3 bases at V and 3 bases at J, with 11 bases between the two ends. CDR3 length: 15 amino acids. CDR3 amino acids: CASSDLRQSNEKLFF. The DNA of the CDR3 is TGTGCCAGCAGTGACTTGCGACAGTCTAATGAAAAACTGTTTTTT.

This sequence joins TRBV7-2 and TRBJ2-7, with 9 bases that match TRBD2. This CDR3 comprises 16 residues. Germline lookup yields CDR1 SGHTA and CDR2 FQGNSA. The V segment lost 5 bases and the J segment 0 bases; nucleotides outside the gene matches: 8. The CDR3 protein is CASSPGLARVSYEQYF. CDR3 DNA: TGTGCCAGCAGCCCCGGACTAGCGCGAGTCTCCTACGAGCAGTACTTC.

This chain joins TRBV7-8 and TRBJ2-7, with 7 bases lining up with TRBD2. V trimming: 8 bases; J trimming: 1 base; junction bases outside the gene matches: 17. The CDR3 sequence is 17 residues long. The V gene's germline CDR1 is SGHVS and CDR2 FQNEAQ. CDR3 nucleotide sequence: TGTGCCAGCCAACGGCAGGGCGGGAGTCCCCTTTCCTACGAGCAGTACTTC. This translates into CASQRQGGSPLSYEQYF.

The J gene is TRBJ1-2, the V gene TRBV14; D unresolved. CDR3 size: 13 residues. Germline CDR1 and CDR2: SGHDN and FVKESK. Trimming shortened V by 2 bases and J by 6 bases, and 10 bases separated the two germline ends. CDR3 loop: CASSQRWADGYTF. As DNA, the CDR3 is TGTGCCAGCAGCCAAAGATGGGCAGATGGCTACACCTTC.

This chain connects TRBV9 to TRBJ1-1; TRBD1 aligns across 7 bases. Germline V CDR1 and CDR2: SGDLS, YYNGEE. This CDR3 is built from 14 residues. Trimming cost V 2 bases and J 4 bases; bases outside gene matches: 5. The CDR3 region has the DNA TGTGCCAGCAGCGTCGTCGGACAGGCCACTGAAGCTTTCTTT. This encodes CASSVVGQATEAFF.